This entry features one TCR beta chain sequence. Antigen unknown. The data are from a study of cytomegalovirus exposure and HLA in healthy donors. On the study more broadly: From donors who were HLA-typed, an early data release held around 85 million unique TCRs. General observations from the study: Most TCR sequences proved rare, with some public TCRs found in many donors. Some V segments could not be told apart, so they were left out, TRBV6-2 and TRBV6-3 among them.

CDR1 and CDR2 from the germline V gene are PRHDT and FYEKMQ (reference sequence). The CDR3 is made up of 12 amino acids. Primers for the PCR totalled 60 Vbeta and 13 Jbeta. The table came from immunoSEQ multiplex PCR; TCRdb's copy has only in-frame clones and leaves some out. The table shows about 180,000 clones, with 80% occurring only once. The TCR was taken from a girl aged 10 to 17 in good health and CMV-seropositive. The rearrangement links TRBV13 to TRBJ2-5; possible D gene TRBD1, 5 bases. The J call may be faulty, since TRBJ2-7 better matches the DNA end. The specimen sequenced was PBMCs. CDR3 loop: CASSLAGNEQYF. CDR3 DNA: TGTGCCAGCAGCTTAGCAGGGAACGAGCAGTACTTC.